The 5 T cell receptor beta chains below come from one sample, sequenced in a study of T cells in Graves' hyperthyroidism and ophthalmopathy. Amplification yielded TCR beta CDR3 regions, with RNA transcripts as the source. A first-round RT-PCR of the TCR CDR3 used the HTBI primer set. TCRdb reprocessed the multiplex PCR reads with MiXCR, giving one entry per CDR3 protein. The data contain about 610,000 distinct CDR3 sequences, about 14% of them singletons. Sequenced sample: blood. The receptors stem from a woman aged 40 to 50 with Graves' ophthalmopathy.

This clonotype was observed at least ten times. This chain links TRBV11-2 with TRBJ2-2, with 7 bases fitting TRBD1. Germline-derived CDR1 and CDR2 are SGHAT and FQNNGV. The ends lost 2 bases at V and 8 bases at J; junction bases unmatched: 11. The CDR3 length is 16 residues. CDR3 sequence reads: CASSLNLHRGLGELFF. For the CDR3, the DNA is TGTGCCAGCAGCTTAAACCTCCACAGGGGTTTGGGGGAGCTGTTTTTT.

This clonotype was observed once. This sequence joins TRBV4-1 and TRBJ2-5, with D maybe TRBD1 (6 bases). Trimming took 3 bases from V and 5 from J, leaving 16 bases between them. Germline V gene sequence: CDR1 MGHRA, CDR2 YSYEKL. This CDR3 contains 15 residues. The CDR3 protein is CASSQEPQGAETQYF. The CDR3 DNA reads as TGCGCCAGCAGCCAGGAACCACAGGGAGCGGAGACCCAGTACTTC.

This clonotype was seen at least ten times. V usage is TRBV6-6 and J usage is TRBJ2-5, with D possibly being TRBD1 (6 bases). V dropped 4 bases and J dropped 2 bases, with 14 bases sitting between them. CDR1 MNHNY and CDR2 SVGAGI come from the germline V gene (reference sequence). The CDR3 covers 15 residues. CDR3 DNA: TGTGCCAGCAGTTTAAGGAGTCAGGGGCAAGAGACCCAGTACTTC. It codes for CASSLRSQGQETQYF.

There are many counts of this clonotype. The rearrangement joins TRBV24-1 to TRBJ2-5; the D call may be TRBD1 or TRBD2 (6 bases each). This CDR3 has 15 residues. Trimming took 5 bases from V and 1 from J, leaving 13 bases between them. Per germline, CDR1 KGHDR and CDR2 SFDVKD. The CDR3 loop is CATSGGAHSQETQYF. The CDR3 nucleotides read TGTGCCACCAGTGGGGGGGCCCATAGCCAAGAGACCCAGTACTTC.

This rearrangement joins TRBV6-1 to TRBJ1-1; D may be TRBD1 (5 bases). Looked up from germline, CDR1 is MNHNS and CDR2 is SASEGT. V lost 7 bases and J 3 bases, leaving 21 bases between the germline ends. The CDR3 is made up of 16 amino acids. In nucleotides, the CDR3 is TGTGCCAGCACCCCCGGGGGGGGGGAGGTGTACACTGAAGCTTTCTTT. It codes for CASTPGGGEVYTEAFF.